The clone carrying this T cell receptor beta chain has only one observation. The data are from a study of blood T cell repertoires in COVID-19. In the authors' workflow: Reference gene primer amplification gave estimated nucleated cell counts. Assay: immunoSEQ multiplex PCR; the TCRdb copy retains only in-frame clones and omits some. The V and J calls and clone size are taken from that table; D and trimming were inferred from the DNA. The sample yields roughly 190,000 clones, 75% to 90% seen once. Germline V gene data show CDR1 as SGHTA and CDR2 as FQGTGA. V shed 4 bases and J shed 8 bases, with 9 bases lying between them. This CDR3 region has 12 residues.

What was sequenced was PBMCs or T cells enriched from blood (not recorded which). The TCR was taken from a woman aged 25-40 years who had recovered from COVID-19. The chain carries TRBV7-3 and TRBJ2-1, with D perhaps matching TRBD2 (5 bases). The DNA of the CDR3 is TGTGCCAGCAGCTCCCTGGGAGATGAGCAGTTCTTC. Translating it yields CASSSLGDEQFF. The full variable domain, rest sourced from reference TRBV7-3 and TRBJ2-1, is GAGVSQTPSNKVTEKGKYVELRCDPISGHTALYWYRQSLGQGPEFLIYFQGTGAADDSGLPNDRFFAVRPEGSVSTLKIQRTERGDSAVYLCASSSLGDEQFFGPGTRLTVL.